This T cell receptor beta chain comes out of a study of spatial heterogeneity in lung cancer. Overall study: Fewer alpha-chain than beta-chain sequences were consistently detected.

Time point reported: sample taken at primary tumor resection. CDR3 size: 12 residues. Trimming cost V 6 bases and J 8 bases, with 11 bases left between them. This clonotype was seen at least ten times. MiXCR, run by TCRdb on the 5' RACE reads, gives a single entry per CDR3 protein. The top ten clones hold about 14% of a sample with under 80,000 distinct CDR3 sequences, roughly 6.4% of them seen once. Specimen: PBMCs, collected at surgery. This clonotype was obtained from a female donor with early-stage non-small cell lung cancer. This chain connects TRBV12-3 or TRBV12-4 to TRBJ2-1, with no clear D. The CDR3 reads CASRTTYHEQFF. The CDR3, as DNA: TGTGCCAGCAGGACCACTTATCATGAGCAGTTCTTC.